This T cell receptor beta chain was recovered during a study of T cells in Graves' hyperthyroidism and ophthalmopathy. Study-level findings and limits: Expanded thyroid clonotypes (above 0.001) were mostly also found in blood.

Trimming cost V 3 bases and J 1 base; bases outside gene matches: 9. Germline values: CDR1 DFQATT, CDR2 SNEGSKA (reference sequence). The CDR3 runs to 16 residues. Researchers amplified the TCR beta CDR3 regions from RNA transcripts. The HTBI primer set was used in a first-round RT-PCR of the TCR CDR3. TCRdb recomputed calls from the multiplex PCR reads with MiXCR, one row per CDR3 protein. Altogether 300,000 to 450,000 distinct CDR3 sequences are present, approximately 15% being singletons, with the ten largest covering approximately 11%. There are many counts of this clonotype. The antigen is undetermined.

The rearrangement uses TRBV20-1 and TRBJ2-5; 9 bases fit TRBD2. Material: blood. The TCR comes from a woman aged 60 to 75 with Graves' hyperthyroidism. The CDR3 region has the DNA TGCAGTGCTAGTGGGCTAGCGGGAAGGTTCCAAGAGACCCAGTACTTC. Translating it yields CSASGLAGRFQETQYF.